Each of the 9 T cell receptor beta chains below was sequenced from the same sample in a study of vaccination and CD4 T cells after COVID-19. The antigens these receptors bind are not known. Time point specified: late sampling 161 to 241 days after vaccination in a few convalescent patients. The treatment: roughly nine-day PBMC culture with coronavirus spike peptide pools or control peptides (ViraFEST assay). Cultured CD4+ T-cell DNA underwent Oncomine TCR Beta short-read sequencing. A single record per CDR3 protein comes from TCRdb applying MiXCR to the PCR reads. The sample has under 30,000 distinct CDR3 sequences; approximately 40% are singletons. Sample: CD4+ T cells from blood, cultured in vitro, taken about 7 months after SARS-CoV-2 vaccination. These receptors all come from a human donor who had recovered from COVID-19.

The chain employs TRBV6-1 and TRBJ2-3, with no clear D. Looked up from germline, CDR1 is MNHNS and CDR2 is SASEGT. The CDR3 spans 13 residues. Trimming stripped 2 bases from V and 4 bases from J, with 7 bases between. The CDR3 loop reads CASSELVPDTQYF. DNA of the CDR3: TGTGCCAGCAGTGAACTAGTTCCAGATACGCAGTATTTT.

The genes are TRBV20-1 and TRBJ2-7; TRBD2 is a possible D gene (6 bases). The CDR3 runs to 13 residues. The germline V gene has CDR1 DFQATT and CDR2 SNEGSKA (reference sequence). V lost 3 bases, J lost 4 bases, and 13 bases lay in between. The CDR3 region is CSARGSGLYEQYF. The CDR3 DNA follows: TGCAGTGCTAGGGGTAGCGGTCTTTACGAGCAGTACTTC.

J is TRBJ2-7 and V is TRBV28; 12 bases align to TRBD2. V lost 2 bases to trimming and J lost 4 bases; unmatched junction nucleotides: 6. The germline gives CDR1 MDHEN, CDR2 SYDVKM. CDR3 length: 16 amino acids. The CDR3 loop reads CASSLGLAGGVYEQYF. CDR3 sequence (DNA): TGTGCCAGCAGTTTAGGGCTAGCGGGAGGGGTATACGAGCAGTACTTC.

The chain has TRBV6-1 and TRBJ2-7; TRBD2 matches at 12 bases. Germline lookup yields CDR1 MNHNS and CDR2 SASEGT. The trim removed 6 bases at V and 1 base at J, leaving 7 bases unmatched. The CDR3 loop spans 16 amino acids. This CDR3 is CASSHRGLAGSYEQYF. The DNA of the CDR3 is TGTGCCAGCAGCCACCGAGGACTAGCGGGATCCTACGAGCAGTACTTC.

A single count supports this clonotype. This chain links TRBV5-1 with TRBJ2-5, with TRBD2 matching 14 bases. J was trimmed by 5 bases and V by 3 bases; bases with no gene match: 15. This CDR3 comprises 19 residues. Per the germline V gene, CDR1 is SGHRS and CDR2 is YFSETQ. In DNA, the CDR3 is TGCGCCAGCAGCTATACCATACCTACGACTAGCGGGGGGGACGAGACCCAGTACTTC. It yields the protein CASSYTIPTTSGGDETQYF.

The chain recombines TRBV6-1 with TRBJ2-1; maybe TRBD2 (5 bases). The CDR3 sequence is 13 residues long. Per germline, CDR1 MNHNS and CDR2 SASEGT. Trimming removed 2 bases from V and 8 bases from J, with 10 bases in between. This CDR3 is CASSETRGHEQFF. The CDR3 bases are TGTGCCAGCAGTGAAACACGCGGGCATGAGCAGTTCTTC.

The chain joins TRBV5-1 to TRBJ2-7; TRBD1 aligns across 10 bases. The CDR3 is made up of 14 amino acids. V dropped 4 bases and J dropped 3; count of bases not matched to a gene: 4. CDR1 and CDR2 (germline): SGHRS, YFSETQ. CDR3 bases: TGCGCCAGCAGCCGGACAGGGGGACTCTACGAGCAGTACTTC. Its protein is CASSRTGGLYEQYF.

J is TRBJ2-1 and V is TRBV7-9; TRBD1 aligns across 8 bases. CDR1 is SEHNR and CDR2 is FQNEAQ in the germline V gene (reference sequence). This CDR3 spans 18 amino acids. V gave up 4 bases and J gave up 2 bases; unmatched junction bases: 13. CDR3 sequence (DNA): TGTGCCAGCAGCTCACCAACGACAGGGGAGACCCCCTACAATGAGCAGTTCTTC. Translation: CASSSPTTGETPYNEQFF.

This clonotype has more than one count but fewer than ten. The gene calls are TRBV7-3 and TRBJ2-7; D might be TRBD2 (5 bases). Germline values: CDR1 SGHTA, CDR2 FQGTGA. Trimming removed 3 bases at V and 9 bases at J, with 15 bases between. The CDR3 is 13 residues long. The CDR3 protein is CASSLTATAGQYF. The CDR3 DNA is TGTGCCAGCAGCTTGACTGCGACTGCGGGGCAGTACTTC.